The sample holds a few counts of the clone carrying this T cell receptor (beta chain). The antigen remains undetermined. This CDR3 spans 15 amino acids. The V gene lost 1 base and the J gene lost 6 bases, with 13 bases spanning the gap. From germline, CDR1 is SGHVS and CDR2 FNYEAQ. The sample originates from a study of T-cell memory formation after mild COVID-19. Study results and limitations: Second-wave clones peaking on day 37 lacked confirmed SARS-CoV-2 specificity. Most CD4+ clones that shrank were in CM and EM, while CD8+ ones turned up in EMRA. Clones that got smaller from day 15 to 85 had even CD4/CD8, while clones growing later tipped toward CD4+. Some clones that responded turned up in pre-infection memory, which suggests that cross-reactive memory joined in.

MiXCR, run by TCRdb on the 5' RACE reads, gives a single entry per CDR3 protein. The table lists some 600,000 distinct CDR3 sequences, 17% of them singletons. This sequence was found in an adult woman who had mild COVID-19 (a few samples of this study predate the infection). Cell type and time point are not known. The rearrangement joins TRBV7-6 to TRBJ1-5; D ambiguous. The sequencing sample was made of PBMCs or a T cell subset sorted from them (not recorded which). CDR3: CASSLEGLRGQPQHF. The CDR3 nucleotides are TGTGCCAGCAGCTTAGAAGGGCTACGGGGTCAGCCCCAGCATTTT. Drawing the rest from reference TRBV7-6 and TRBJ1-5, the complete variable domain is GAGVSQSPRYKVTKRGQDVALRCDPISGHVSLYWYRQALGQGPEFLTYFNYEAQQDKSGLPNDRFSAERPEGSISTLTIQRTEQRDSAMYRCASSLEGLRGQPQHFGDGTRLSIL.